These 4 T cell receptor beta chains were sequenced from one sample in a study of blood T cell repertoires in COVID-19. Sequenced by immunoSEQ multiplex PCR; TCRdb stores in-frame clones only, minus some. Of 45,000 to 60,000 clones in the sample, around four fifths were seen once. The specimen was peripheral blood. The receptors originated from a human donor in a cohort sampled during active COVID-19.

CDR3 in amino acids: CATSDETGDQPQHF. The DNA of the CDR3 is TGTGCCACCAGTGATGAGACAGGGGATCAGCCCCAGCATTTT. The J gene is TRBJ1-5, the V gene TRBV24-1; 8 bases fit TRBD1. The CDR3 covers 14 residues. The germline CDR1 and CDR2 sequences are KGHDR and SFDVKD. V lost 3 bases, J lost 5 bases, and 2 bases stayed unmatched.

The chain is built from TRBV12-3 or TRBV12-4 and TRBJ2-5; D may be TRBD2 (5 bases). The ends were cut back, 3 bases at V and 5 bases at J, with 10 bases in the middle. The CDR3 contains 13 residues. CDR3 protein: CASSLLGGETQYF. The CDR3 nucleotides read TGTGCCAGCAGTTTGCTGGGCGGGGAGACCCAGTACTTC.

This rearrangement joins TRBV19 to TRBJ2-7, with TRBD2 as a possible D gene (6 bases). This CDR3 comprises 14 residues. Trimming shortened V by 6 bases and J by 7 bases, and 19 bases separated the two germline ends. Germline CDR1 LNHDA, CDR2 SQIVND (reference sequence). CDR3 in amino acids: CASSHGTDYVEQYF. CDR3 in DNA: TGTGCCAGTAGCCACGGGACGGACTACGTTGAGCAGTACTTC.

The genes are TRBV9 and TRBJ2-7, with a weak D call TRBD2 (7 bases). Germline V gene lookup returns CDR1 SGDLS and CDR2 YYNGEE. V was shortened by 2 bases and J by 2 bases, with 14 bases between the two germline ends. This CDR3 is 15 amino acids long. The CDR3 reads CASSVGGRGPYEQYF. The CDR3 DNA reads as TGTGCCAGCAGCGTGGGAGGGCGGGGGCCCTACGAGCAGTACTTC.